These 32 T cell receptor beta chains share one sample of origin, sequenced in a study of blood T cell repertoires in COVID-19. This table comes from immunoSEQ multiplex PCR, and its TCRdb copy is limited to in-frame clones, with some not included. Among about 60,000 clones, about 80% were seen once, and the ten largest hold more than 9%. The sample comprised peripheral blood. These receptors were taken from a human donor in a cohort sampled during active COVID-19.

CDR3 protein: CASSPEGQGTDTQYF. The CDR3 DNA reads TGTGCCAGCTCACCAGAAGGACAGGGGACAGATACGCAGTATTTT. V and J are TRBV18 and TRBJ2-3; 9 nucleotides line up with TRBD1. This CDR3 region has 15 residues. Trimming removed 2 bases from V and 3 bases from J; junction bases left unmatched: 3. The germline CDR1 and CDR2 sequences are KGHSH and LQKENI.

The J gene is TRBJ2-7, the V gene TRBV18; the D gene is possibly TRBD1 (6 bases). The CDR3 sequence is 13 residues long. Trimming shortened V by 3 bases and J by 4 bases, and 10 bases separated the two germline ends. Germline V gene lookup returns CDR1 KGHSH and CDR2 LQKENI. DNA of the CDR3: TGTGCCAGCTCACCCCCCGACAGGTACGAGCAGTACTTC. Amino acids: CASSPPDRYEQYF.

This chain uses TRBV5-5 with TRBJ2-7; 7 nucleotides match TRBD1. Germline V lookup: CDR1 SGHKS, CDR2 YYEKEE (reference sequence). The ends lost 4 bases at V and 1 base at J; junction bases unmatched: 11. CDR3 length: 16 amino acids. The CDR3 reads CASSPGGTARSYEQYF. The CDR3 DNA reads as TGTGCCAGCAGCCCGGGTGGGACAGCGCGGTCCTACGAGCAGTACTTC.

This chain joins TRBV4-1 and TRBJ2-3; D perhaps matches TRBD1 (6 bases). The V end was cut by 0 bases, the J end by 0 bases, with 10 bases between. The CDR3 spans 16 residues. Germline lookup yields CDR1 MGHRA and CDR2 YSYEKL. The DNA of the CDR3 is TGCGCCAGCAGCCAAGAGGGGACACCTAGCACAGATACGCAGTATTTT. Its protein product is CASSQEGTPSTDTQYF.

The CDR3 DNA is TGTGCCAGCAGCGTACTATCGAAGGCAGGCAAGAATGGCTACACCTTC. Amino acids: CASSVLSKAGKNGYTF. V gene TRBV9 combines with J gene TRBJ1-2; no reliable D call. Germline V gene sequence: CDR1 SGDLS, CDR2 YYNGEE. The CDR3 spans 16 residues. V was pared by 1 base and J by 6 bases, with 19 bases between.

J is TRBJ2-7 and V is TRBV10-1; possibly TRBD1 for D (6 bases). Between the trimmed V and J ends, which lost 7 bases and 6 bases, there was a span of 19 bases. Germline CDR1 WNHNN, CDR2 SYGVQD (reference sequence). CDR3 length: 14 amino acids. This CDR3 is CASKRDTSRGEQYF. In DNA form, the CDR3 reads TGCGCCAGCAAGAGGGACACCTCCCGCGGCGAGCAGTACTTC.

The rearrangement uses TRBV4-1 and TRBJ2-7, with 8 bases identical to TRBD2. V lost 4 bases, J lost 0 bases, and 8 bases stayed unmatched. Germline lookup yields CDR1 MGHRA and CDR2 YSYEKL. The CDR3 has 16 amino acids. The CDR3 DNA follows: TGCGCCAGCAGCCGAGAGACTAGCGCTTACTCCTACGAGCAGTACTTC. Protein sequence: CASSRETSAYSYEQYF.

The V call is TRBV3-1 (or the pseudogene TRBV3-2), the J call TRBJ2-3; 12 nucleotides align to TRBD2. Losses at the gene ends were 1 base for V and 1 base for J; bases not matched to a gene: 6. Germline lookup yields CDR1 LGHDT and CDR2 YNNKEL (reference sequence). This CDR3 has 18 amino acids. The CDR3 reads CASSQALAGGPGTDTQYF. The CDR3 DNA reads as TGTGCCAGCAGCCAAGCTCTAGCGGGGGGGCCGGGCACAGATACGCAGTATTTT.

The chain has TRBV27 and TRBJ2-7, with 8 bases matching TRBD1. Per the germline V gene, CDR1 is MNHEY and CDR2 is SMNVEV (reference sequence). There are 12 residues in the CDR3. Trimming removed 5 bases from V and 5 bases from J; junction bases left unmatched: 2. The CDR3 region has the DNA TGTGCCAGCAGTCAGACAGGGGACGAGCAGTACTTC. It is translated as CASSQTGDEQYF.

V and J are TRBV6-2 or TRBV6-3 and TRBJ2-7; 7 bases align to TRBD2. This CDR3 contains 16 residues. The germline gives CDR1 MNHEY, CDR2 SVGEGT. The V gene end was trimmed by 5 bases and the J gene end by 0 bases; junction bases not matched to a gene: 10. CDR3 sequence: CASSTKGLTSSYEQYF. The CDR3 DNA reads as TGTGCCAGCAGTACAAAGGGACTAACCAGCTCCTACGAGCAGTACTTC.

The gene calls are TRBV9 and TRBJ1-4; D remains ambiguous. V was clipped by 0 bases and J by 4 bases, with 7 bases between them. Germline V CDR1 and CDR2: SGDLS, YYNGEE. This CDR3 contains 14 residues. The CDR3 DNA sequence: TGTGCCAGCAGCGTAGGGAGCAATAATGAAAAACTGTTTTTT. This codes for CASSVGSNNEKLFF.

The gene calls are TRBV28 and TRBJ1-1, with 8 bases lining up with TRBD1. Per germline, CDR1 MDHEN and CDR2 SYDVKM. The trim removed 6 bases at V and 4 bases at J, leaving 7 bases unmatched. The CDR3 runs to 14 residues. The CDR3 bases are TGTGCCAGCAGCAGACAGGGGCCCGGCACTGAAGCTTTCTTT. Its translation: CASSRQGPGTEAFF.

The V gene is TRBV7-9, the J gene TRBJ2-2; 7 bases agree with TRBD2. Germline CDR1 and CDR2: SEHNR and FQNEAQ (reference sequence). CDR3 size: 16 residues. The V segment lost 1 base and the J segment 1 base; nucleotides outside the gene matches: 3. The CDR3: CASSLGASGNTGELFF. The CDR3 nucleotides read TGTGCCAGCAGCTTAGGAGCTAGCGGGAACACCGGGGAGCTGTTTTTT.

This sequence joins TRBV6-6 and TRBJ1-1, with a weak D call TRBD1 (6 bases). Germline V gene lookup returns CDR1 MNHNY and CDR2 SVGAGI (reference sequence). This CDR3 contains 13 residues. V lost 6 bases and J lost 1, with 9 bases in between. CDR3 bases: TGTGCCAGCAGCCGGACAGAGAACACTGAAGCTTTCTTT. Its translation: CASSRTENTEAFF.

This chain connects TRBV4-3 to TRBJ2-2; TRBD2 matches at 7 bases. CDR3 length equals 14 residues. The germline V gene has CDR1 LGHNA and CDR2 YSLEER. The V and J ends lost 3 bases and 5 bases, in that order; junction bases with no gene match: 3. CDR3 sequence (DNA): TGCGCCAGCAGCCACAGGGAGGGAACCGGGGAGCTGTTTTTT. It encodes CASSHREGTGELFF.

About this clone: The same CDR3 also results from other DNA sequences found in this sample. CDR3 bases: TGTGCCAGCAGCGTAGGTGGGGCAACTGAAGCTTTCTTT. Amino acid sequence: CASSVGGATEAFF. The chain employs TRBV9 and TRBJ1-1; TRBD1 might be the D (5 bases). The CDR3 contains 13 residues. V lost 0 bases, J lost 5 bases, and 8 bases lay in between. Germline V gene sequence: CDR1 SGDLS, CDR2 YYNGEE.

V is TRBV5-5 and J is TRBJ1-1, with D hard to call. V was trimmed by 2 bases and J by 4 bases, leaving 9 bases between them. The germline CDR1 and CDR2 sequences are SGHKS and YYEKEE (reference sequence). The CDR3 spans 13 residues. The CDR3 nucleotides read TGTGCCAGCAGCTTTAGCCACGGCACTGAAGCTTTCTTT. Encoded protein: CASSFSHGTEAFF.

Here the CDR3 DNA reads TGTGCCTGGAGTGTAGGGGCGGCCCTCTACAATGAGCAGTTCTTC. Its protein is CAWSVGAALYNEQFF. V and J are TRBV30 and TRBJ2-1; a weak D match, TRBD1 (5 bases). The CDR3 is 15 amino acids. V lost 0 bases and J lost 3, with 12 bases in between. Germline assignment: CDR1 GTSNPN and CDR2 SVGIG (reference sequence).

The rearrangement links TRBV4-2 to TRBJ2-1, with 7 bases fitting TRBD2. With 0 bases clipped from V and 0 bases from J, the junction kept 2 bases outside the gene matches. CDR3 length: 16 amino acids. Germline V CDR1 and CDR2: LGHNA, YNFKEQ. The CDR3 DNA follows: TGTGCCAGCAGCCAAGAGCGGGGGAGCTCCTACAATGAGCAGTTCTTC. It translates to CASSQERGSSYNEQFF.

The chain recombines TRBV6-5 with TRBJ2-3, with TRBD2 matching 7 bases. V gave up 5 bases and J gave up 0 bases; unmatched junction bases: 5. The CDR3 has 15 residues. The germline V gene has CDR1 MNHEY and CDR2 SVGAGI. CDR3 sequence (DNA): TGTGCCAGCAGTCTAGCGGTCTGGAGCACAGATACGCAGTATTTT. It is translated as CASSLAVWSTDTQYF.

The chain uses TRBV7-3 and TRBJ2-1; 14 bases agree with TRBD2. The CDR3 has 17 residues. CDR1 SGHTA and CDR2 FQGTGA come from the germline V gene. J was trimmed by 6 bases and V by 5 bases; bases with no gene match: 9. This CDR3 is CASSHWTSGGPRNEQFF. CDR3 in DNA: TGTGCCAGCAGCCATTGGACTAGCGGGGGGCCTCGCAATGAGCAGTTCTTC.

The chain links TRBV19 to TRBJ2-1; a possible D gene is TRBD2 (5 bases). Germline CDR1 LNHDA, CDR2 SQIVND (reference sequence). The ends were cut back, 10 bases at V and 7 bases at J, with 20 bases in the middle. CDR3 length equals 14 residues. The DNA for the CDR3 is TGTGCCACCGAAGGGTCGGGGTTCTCGAATGAGCAGTTCTTC. Protein: CATEGSGFSNEQFF.

This clone was recorded a few times. This sequence joins TRBV16 and TRBJ1-1; 7 bases fit TRBD1. CDR1 is KGHSY and CDR2 is FQNENV in the germline V gene. Trimming took 0 bases from V and 3 from J; bases not matched to a gene: 1. CDR3 length equals 14 residues. This CDR3 reads CASSQSQGDTEAFF. The DNA for the CDR3 is TGTGCCAGCAGCCAATCGCAGGGGGACACTGAAGCTTTCTTT.

This clone is a singleton in its sample. V and J are TRBV5-1 and TRBJ1-1; D might be TRBD1 (5 bases). V was trimmed by 0 bases and J by 10 bases, leaving 13 bases between them. The CDR3 is made up of 13 amino acids. Per the germline V gene, CDR1 is SGHRS and CDR2 is YFSETQ. CDR3 nucleotides: TGCGCCAGCAGCTTGGGTTTCGGCCAGGGAGCTTTCTTT. This translates into CASSLGFGQGAFF.

There are many counts of this clone. The rearrangement links TRBV18 to TRBJ1-2, with a weak D call TRBD1 (5 bases). V was shortened by 3 bases and J by 6 bases, with 14 bases between the two germline ends. This CDR3 is 14 amino acids long. Looked up from germline, CDR1 is KGHSH and CDR2 is LQKENI. The CDR3 DNA is TGTGCCAGCTCACCCTTGGCCCTGGGGCATGGCTACACCTTC. It specifies CASSPLALGHGYTF.

The chain carries TRBV30 and TRBJ1-1; no clear D. Germline V gene sequence: CDR1 GTSNPN, CDR2 SVGIG (reference sequence). The CDR3 consists of 14 residues. Between the trimmed V and J ends, which lost 4 bases and 2 bases, there was a span of 14 bases. DNA of the CDR3: TGTGCCTGGACGTTGGTTACAGTCAACACTGAAGCTTTCTTT. This encodes CAWTLVTVNTEAFF.

This clone has more than one count but fewer than ten. The chain combines TRBV29-1 with TRBJ2-1; TRBD1 aligns across 10 bases. Germline-derived CDR1 and CDR2 are SQVTM and ANQGSEA. This CDR3 is 12 amino acids long. Trimming cost V 7 bases and J 8 bases; bases outside gene matches: 5. Here the CDR3 DNA reads TGCAGCGCCGGGACAGGGGTCCATGAGCAGTTCTTC. As protein: CSAGTGVHEQFF.

The chain employs TRBV7-2 and TRBJ1-1; 7 nucleotides align to TRBD1. J was trimmed by 3 bases and V by 5 bases; bases with no gene match: 3. The CDR3 length is 13 residues. Germline V gene lookup returns CDR1 SGHTA and CDR2 FQGNSA. The CDR3 spells CASSSDRDTEAFF. The CDR3 DNA follows: TGTGCCAGCAGCAGTGACAGGGACACTGAAGCTTTCTTT.

The chain recombines TRBV7-6 with TRBJ2-1, with D tentatively TRBD1 (5 bases). V lost 1 base and J 7 bases, leaving 5 bases between the germline ends. Per the germline V gene, CDR1 is SGHVS and CDR2 is FNYEAQ. This CDR3 spans 12 amino acids. Here the CDR3 reads CASSLGTNEQFF. In nucleotides, the CDR3 is TGTGCCAGCAGCTTAGGGACAAATGAGCAGTTCTTC.

This clone was recorded a few times. This chain connects TRBV7-2 to TRBJ2-7; 15 bases map to TRBD2. The CDR3 covers 17 residues. V shed 5 bases, J shed 0 bases, and the junction held 5 bases outside the gene matches. Germline CDR1 is SGHTA and CDR2 is FQGNSA. The DNA of the CDR3 is TGTGCCAGCAGCCCCGGACTAGCGGGAGGGGACTCCTACGAGCAGTACTTC. Its protein product is CASSPGLAGGDSYEQYF.

V and J are TRBV5-1 and TRBJ2-2; 10 bases match TRBD2. The V segment lost 9 bases and the J segment 1 base; nucleotides outside the gene matches: 3. Germline V gives CDR1 SGHRS, CDR2 YFSETQ. CDR3 length: 14 residues. The DNA of the CDR3 is TGCGCCACCGCTAGCGGGGGGAACACCGGGGAGCTGTTTTTT. Amino acid sequence: CATASGGNTGELFF. Variable domain in full (rest from reference TRBV5-1 and TRBJ2-2): KAGVTQTPRYLIKTRGQQVTLSCSPISGHRSVSWYQQTPGQGLQFLFEYFSETQRNKGNFPGRFSGRQFSNSRSEMNVSTLELGDSALYLCATASGGNTGELFFGEGSRLTVL.

J is TRBJ2-3 and V is TRBV4-3, with TRBD2 matching 14 bases. The length of the CDR3 is 17 residues. Germline CDR1 and CDR2: LGHNA and YSLEER. V shed 6 bases, J shed 4 bases, and the junction held 9 bases outside the gene matches. CDR3 DNA: TGCGCCAGCAGTATGTCAGGGACTAGCGGGAGTGCAGATACGCAGTATTTT. Translation: CASSMSGTSGSADTQYF.